This paragraph covers one T cell receptor (beta chain) sequence. As yet, its antigen is unknown. Germline trimming cut 1 base from V and 4 bases from J; bases unmatched to any gene: 9. This CDR3 has 17 amino acids. Germline CDR1 is SGHTA and CDR2 is FQGNSA. Each donor was a healthy Caucasian individual from Russia, aged roughly 6 to 90. Staff drew approximately 9.7 milliliters of peripheral blood from each donor. The sample is drawn from a study of blood T cells in healthy people across ages. Study conclusions and caveats: The lack of PBMC sorting stopped any conclusive naive versus antigen-experienced comparison. Naive CD4+ cell counts and diversity both ran higher in long-lived than in aged donors.

Through a sample-barcoded 5' primer and a J-beta primer mix, a second PCR was run for roughly 6 to 12 cycles. In TCRdb, the 5' RACE reads were re-called with MiXCR into one record per CDR3 protein. The sample has around 1,500,000 distinct CDR3 sequences, 25% to 30% seen once. The sequenced material came from blood. This TCR was recovered from a woman in her thirties in good health. The chain employs TRBV7-2 and TRBJ2-3; 9 bases fit TRBD2. The CDR3 sequence: CASSLDISGGYADTQYF. The DNA for the CDR3 is TGTGCCAGCAGCTTAGATATTAGCGGGGGTTACGCAGATACGCAGTATTTT.